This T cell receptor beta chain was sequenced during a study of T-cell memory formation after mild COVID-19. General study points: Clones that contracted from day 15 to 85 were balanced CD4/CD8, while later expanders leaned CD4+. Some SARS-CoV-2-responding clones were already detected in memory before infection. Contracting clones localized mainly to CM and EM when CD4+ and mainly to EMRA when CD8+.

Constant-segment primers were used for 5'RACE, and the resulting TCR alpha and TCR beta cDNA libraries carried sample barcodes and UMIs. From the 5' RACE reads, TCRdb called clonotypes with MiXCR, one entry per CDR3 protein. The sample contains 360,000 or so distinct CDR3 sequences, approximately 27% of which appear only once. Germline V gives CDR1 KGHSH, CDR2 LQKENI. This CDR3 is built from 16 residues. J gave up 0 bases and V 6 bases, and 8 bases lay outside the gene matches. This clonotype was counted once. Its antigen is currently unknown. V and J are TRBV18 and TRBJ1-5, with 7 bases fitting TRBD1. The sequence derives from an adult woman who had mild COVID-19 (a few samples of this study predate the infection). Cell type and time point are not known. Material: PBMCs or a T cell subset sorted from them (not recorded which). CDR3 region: CASSGGTANSNQPQHF. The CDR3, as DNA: TGTGCCAGCTCGGGAGGGACAGCAAATAGCAATCAGCCCCAGCATTTT.